This TCR beta chain was documented in a study of T cell responses to AZD1222 COVID-19 vaccine. The CDR3 totals 15 residues. Germline V gene data show CDR1 as SGDLS and CDR2 as YYNGEE. Trimming left V 0 bases short and J 6 bases short, with 13 bases between. Concerning this clone: Its antigen is unknown.

The table came from immunoSEQ multiplex PCR; TCRdb's copy has only in-frame clones and leaves some out. The repertoire holds under 150,000 clones, with 70% to 90% as singletons. Overall study findings and caveats: Spike-specific TCR breadth and depth grew following two AZD1222 doses.

The rearrangement links TRBV9 to TRBJ2-4; TRBD2 is a possible D gene (5 bases). Sequences were derived from peripheral blood, sampled on day 0 of MenACWY control vaccination. This TCR came from an adult in good health. CDR3 bases: TGTGCCAGCAGCGTAGAGGCTTCAAGCGGAAACATTCAGTACTTC. This encodes CASSVEASSGNIQYF.